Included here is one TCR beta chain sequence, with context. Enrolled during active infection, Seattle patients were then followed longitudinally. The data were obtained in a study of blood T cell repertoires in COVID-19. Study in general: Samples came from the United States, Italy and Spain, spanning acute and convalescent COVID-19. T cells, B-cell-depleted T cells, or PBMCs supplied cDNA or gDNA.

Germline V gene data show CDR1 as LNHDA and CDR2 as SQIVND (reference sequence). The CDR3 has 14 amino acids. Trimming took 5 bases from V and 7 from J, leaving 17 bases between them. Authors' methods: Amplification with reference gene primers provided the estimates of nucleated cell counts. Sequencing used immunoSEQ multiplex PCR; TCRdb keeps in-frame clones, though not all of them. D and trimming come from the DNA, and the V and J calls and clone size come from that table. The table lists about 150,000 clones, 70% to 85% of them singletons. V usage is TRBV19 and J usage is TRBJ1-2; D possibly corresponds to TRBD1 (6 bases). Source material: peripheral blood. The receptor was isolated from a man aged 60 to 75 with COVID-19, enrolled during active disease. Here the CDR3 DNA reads TGTGCCAGTAGTCGGACAGAGCGGAGCATTGGCTACACCTTC. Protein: CASSRTERSIGYTF. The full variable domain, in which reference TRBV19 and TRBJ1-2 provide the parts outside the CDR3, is DGGITQSPKYLFRKEGQNVTLSCEQNLNHDAMYWYRQDPGQGLRLIYYSQIVNDFQKGDIAEGYSVSREKKESFPLTVTSAQKNPTAFYLCASSRTERSIGYTFGSGTRLTVV.